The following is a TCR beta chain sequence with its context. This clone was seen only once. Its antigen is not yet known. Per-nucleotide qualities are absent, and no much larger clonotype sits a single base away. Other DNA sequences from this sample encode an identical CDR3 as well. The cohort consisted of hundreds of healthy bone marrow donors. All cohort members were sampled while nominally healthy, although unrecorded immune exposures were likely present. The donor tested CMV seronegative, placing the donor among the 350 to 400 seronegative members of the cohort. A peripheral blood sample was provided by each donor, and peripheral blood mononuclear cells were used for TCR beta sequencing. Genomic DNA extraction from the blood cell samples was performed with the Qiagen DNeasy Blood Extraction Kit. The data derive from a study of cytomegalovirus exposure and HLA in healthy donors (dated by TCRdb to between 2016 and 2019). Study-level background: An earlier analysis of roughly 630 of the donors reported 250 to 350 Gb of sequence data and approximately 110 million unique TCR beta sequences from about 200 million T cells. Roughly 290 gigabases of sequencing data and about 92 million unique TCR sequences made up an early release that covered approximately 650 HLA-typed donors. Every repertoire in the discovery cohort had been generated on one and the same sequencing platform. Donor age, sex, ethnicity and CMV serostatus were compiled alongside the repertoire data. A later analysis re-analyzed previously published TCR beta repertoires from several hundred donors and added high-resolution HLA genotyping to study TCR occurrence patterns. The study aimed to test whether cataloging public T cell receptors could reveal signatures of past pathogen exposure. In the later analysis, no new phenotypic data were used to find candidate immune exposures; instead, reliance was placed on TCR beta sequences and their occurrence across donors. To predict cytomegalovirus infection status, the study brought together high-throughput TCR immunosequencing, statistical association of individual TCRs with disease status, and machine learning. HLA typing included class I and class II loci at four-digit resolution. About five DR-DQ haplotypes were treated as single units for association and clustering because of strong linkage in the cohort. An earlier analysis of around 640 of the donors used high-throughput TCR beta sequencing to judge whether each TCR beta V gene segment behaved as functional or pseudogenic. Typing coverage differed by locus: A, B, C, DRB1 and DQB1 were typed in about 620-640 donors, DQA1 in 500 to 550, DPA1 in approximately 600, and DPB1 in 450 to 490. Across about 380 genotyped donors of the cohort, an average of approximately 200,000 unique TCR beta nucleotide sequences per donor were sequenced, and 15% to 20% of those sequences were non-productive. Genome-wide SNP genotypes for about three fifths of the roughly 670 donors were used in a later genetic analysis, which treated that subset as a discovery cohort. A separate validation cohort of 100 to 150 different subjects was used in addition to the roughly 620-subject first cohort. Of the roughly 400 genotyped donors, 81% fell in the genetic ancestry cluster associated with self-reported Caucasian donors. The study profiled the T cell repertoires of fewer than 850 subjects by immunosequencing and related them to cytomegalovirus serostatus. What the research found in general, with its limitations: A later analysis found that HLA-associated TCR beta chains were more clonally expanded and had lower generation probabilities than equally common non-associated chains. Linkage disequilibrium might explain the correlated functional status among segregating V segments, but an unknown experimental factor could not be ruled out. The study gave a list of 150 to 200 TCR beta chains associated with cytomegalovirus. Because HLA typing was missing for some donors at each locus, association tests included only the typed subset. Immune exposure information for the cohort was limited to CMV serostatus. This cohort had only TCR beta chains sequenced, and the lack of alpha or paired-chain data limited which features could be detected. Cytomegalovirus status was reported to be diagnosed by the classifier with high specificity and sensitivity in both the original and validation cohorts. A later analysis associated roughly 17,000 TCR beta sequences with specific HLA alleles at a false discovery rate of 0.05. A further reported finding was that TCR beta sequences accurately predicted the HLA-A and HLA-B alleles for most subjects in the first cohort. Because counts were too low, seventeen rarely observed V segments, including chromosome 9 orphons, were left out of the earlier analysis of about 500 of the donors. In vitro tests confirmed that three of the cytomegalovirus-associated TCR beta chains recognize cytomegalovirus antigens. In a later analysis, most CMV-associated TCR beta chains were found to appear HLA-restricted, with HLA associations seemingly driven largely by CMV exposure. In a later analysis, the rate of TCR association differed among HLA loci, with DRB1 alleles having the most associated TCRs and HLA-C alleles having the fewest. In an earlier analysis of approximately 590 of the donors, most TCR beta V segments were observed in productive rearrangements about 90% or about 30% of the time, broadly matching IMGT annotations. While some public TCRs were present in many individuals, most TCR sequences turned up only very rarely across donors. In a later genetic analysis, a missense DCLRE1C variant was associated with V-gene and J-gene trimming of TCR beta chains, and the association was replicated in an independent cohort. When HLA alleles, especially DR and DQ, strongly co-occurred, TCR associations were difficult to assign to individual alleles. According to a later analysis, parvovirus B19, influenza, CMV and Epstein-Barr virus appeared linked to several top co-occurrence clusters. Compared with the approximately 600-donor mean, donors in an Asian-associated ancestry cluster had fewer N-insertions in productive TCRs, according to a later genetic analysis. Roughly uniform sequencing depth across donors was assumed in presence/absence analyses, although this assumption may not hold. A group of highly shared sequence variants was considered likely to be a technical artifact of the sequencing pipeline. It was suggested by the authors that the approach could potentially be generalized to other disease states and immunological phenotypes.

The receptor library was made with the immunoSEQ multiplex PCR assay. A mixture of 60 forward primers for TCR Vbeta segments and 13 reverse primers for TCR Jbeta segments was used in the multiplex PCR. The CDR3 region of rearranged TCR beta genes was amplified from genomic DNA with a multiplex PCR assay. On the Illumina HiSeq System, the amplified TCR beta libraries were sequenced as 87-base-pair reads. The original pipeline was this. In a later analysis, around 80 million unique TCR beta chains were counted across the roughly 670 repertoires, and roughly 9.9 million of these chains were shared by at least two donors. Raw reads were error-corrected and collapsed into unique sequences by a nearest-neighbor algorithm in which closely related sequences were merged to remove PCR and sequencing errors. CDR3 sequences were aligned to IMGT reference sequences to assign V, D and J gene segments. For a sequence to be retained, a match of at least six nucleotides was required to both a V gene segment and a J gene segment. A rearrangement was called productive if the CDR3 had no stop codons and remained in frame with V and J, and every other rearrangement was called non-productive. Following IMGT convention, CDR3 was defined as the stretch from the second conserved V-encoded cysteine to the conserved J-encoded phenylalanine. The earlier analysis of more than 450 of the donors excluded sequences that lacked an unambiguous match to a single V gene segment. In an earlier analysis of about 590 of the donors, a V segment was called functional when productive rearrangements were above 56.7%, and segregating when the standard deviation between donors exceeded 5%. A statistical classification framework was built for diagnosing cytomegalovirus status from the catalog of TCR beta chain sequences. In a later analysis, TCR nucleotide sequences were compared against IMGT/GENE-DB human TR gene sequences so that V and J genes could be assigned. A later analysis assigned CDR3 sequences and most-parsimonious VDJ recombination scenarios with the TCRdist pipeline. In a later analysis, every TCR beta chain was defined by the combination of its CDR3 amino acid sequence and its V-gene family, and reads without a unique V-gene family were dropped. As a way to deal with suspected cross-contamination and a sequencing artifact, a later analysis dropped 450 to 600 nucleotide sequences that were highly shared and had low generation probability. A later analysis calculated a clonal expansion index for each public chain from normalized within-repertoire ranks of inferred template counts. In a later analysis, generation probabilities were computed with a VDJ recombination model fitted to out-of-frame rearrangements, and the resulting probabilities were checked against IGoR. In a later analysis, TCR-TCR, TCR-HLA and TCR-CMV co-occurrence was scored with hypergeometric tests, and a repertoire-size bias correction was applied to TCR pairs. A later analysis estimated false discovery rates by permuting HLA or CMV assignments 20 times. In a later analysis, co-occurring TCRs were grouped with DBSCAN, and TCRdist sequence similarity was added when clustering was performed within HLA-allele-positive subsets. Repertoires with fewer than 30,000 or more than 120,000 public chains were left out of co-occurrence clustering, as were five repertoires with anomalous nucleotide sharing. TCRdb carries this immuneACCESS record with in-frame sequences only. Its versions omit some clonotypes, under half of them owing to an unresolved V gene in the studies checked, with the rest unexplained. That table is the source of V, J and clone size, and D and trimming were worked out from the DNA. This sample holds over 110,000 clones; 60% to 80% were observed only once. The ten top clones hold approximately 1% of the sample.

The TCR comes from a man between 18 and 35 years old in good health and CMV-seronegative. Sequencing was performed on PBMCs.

The DNA reads TGCAGCGTTGAGGGGACAGGCACCTACGAGCAGTACTTC. It codes for CSVEGTGTYEQYF. Rearrangement joined TRBV29-1 to TRBJ2-7; 8 nucleotides in the junction match TRBD1. The CDR3 has 13 amino acids, counting the end cysteine and phenylalanine. The retained sequence is limited to the CDR3, 39 bases, with the frame set at the first base. CDR1 is given as SQVTM and CDR2 as ANQGSEA, both from the germline V gene. Germline trimming amounts to 3 bases on V and 2 bases on J, with 3 as the count of junction bases outside the gene matches.